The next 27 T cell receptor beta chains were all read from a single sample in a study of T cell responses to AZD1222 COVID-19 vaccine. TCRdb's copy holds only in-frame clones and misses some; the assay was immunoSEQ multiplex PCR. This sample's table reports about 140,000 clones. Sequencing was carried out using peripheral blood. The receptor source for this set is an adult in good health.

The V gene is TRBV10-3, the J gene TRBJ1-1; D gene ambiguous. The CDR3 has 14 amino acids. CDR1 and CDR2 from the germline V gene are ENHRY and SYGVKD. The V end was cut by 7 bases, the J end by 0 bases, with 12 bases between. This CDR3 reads CAIKAGEMNTEAFF. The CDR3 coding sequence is TGTGCCATCAAAGCAGGTGAAATGAACACTGAAGCTTTCTTT.

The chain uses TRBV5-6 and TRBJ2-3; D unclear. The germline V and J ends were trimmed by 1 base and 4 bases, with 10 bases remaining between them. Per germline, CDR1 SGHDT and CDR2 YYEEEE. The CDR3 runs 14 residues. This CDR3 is CASSLLKISDTQYF. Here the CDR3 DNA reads TGTGCCAGCAGCTTGCTCAAGATATCAGATACGCAGTATTTT.

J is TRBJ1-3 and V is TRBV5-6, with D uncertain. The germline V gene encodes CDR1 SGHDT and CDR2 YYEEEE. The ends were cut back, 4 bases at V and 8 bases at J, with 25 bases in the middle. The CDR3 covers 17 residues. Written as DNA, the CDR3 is TGTGCCAGCAGCCCCGCACGCGGACGTAAAAACTGGCACACCATATATTTT. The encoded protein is CASSPARGRKNWHTIYF.

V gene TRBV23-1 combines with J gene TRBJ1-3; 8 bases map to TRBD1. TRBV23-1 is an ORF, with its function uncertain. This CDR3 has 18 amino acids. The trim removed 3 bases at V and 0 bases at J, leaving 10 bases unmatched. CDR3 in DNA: TGCGCCAGCAGTCAGAAAAATCGGGACAGGCTCTCTGGAAACACCATATATTTT. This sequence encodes CASSQKNRDRLSGNTIYF.

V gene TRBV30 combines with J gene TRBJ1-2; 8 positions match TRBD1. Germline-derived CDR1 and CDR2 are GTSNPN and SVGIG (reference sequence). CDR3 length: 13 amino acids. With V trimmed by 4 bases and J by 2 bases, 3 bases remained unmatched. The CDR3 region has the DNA TGTGCCTGGACCCGGGACAGGAACTATGGCTACACCTTC. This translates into CAWTRDRNYGYTF. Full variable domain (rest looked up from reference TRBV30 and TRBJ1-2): SQTIHQWPATLVQPVGSPLSLECTVEGTSNPNLYWYRQAAGRGLQLLFYSVGIGQISSEVPQNLSASRPQDRQFILSSKKLLLSDSGFYLCAWTRDRNYGYTFGSGTRLTVV.

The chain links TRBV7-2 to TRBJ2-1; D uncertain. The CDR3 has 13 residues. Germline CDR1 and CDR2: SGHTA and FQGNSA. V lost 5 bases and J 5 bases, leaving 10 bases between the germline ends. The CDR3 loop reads CASSVWVNNEQFF. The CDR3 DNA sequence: TGTGCCAGCAGCGTGTGGGTTAACAATGAGCAGTTCTTC.

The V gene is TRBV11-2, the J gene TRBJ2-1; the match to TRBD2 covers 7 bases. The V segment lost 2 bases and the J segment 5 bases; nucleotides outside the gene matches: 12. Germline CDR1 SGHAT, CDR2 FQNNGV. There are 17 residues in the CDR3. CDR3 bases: TGTGCCAGCAGCTTACCCCCGCGGGGGTACGGGGACAATGAGCAGTTCTTC. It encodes CASSLPPRGYGDNEQFF.

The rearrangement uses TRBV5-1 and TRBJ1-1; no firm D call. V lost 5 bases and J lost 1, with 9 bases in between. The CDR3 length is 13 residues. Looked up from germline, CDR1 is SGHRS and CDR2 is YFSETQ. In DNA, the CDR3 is TGCGCCAGCAGTTGGCAGGAGAACACTGAAGCTTTCTTT. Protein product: CASSWQENTEAFF.

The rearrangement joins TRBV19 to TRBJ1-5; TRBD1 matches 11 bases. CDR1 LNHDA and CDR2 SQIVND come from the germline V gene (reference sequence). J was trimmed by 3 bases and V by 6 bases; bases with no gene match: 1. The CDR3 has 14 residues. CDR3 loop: CASRGQGDNQPQHF. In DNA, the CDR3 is TGTGCCAGTAGGGGACAGGGGGACAATCAGCCCCAGCATTTT.

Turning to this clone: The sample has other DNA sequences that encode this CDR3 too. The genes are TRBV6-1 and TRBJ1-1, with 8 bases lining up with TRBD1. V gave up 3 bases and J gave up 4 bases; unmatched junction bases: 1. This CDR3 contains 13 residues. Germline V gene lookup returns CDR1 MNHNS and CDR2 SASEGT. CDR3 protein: CASSETGVTEAFF. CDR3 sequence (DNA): TGTGCCAGCAGTGAGACAGGGGTCACTGAAGCTTTCTTT.

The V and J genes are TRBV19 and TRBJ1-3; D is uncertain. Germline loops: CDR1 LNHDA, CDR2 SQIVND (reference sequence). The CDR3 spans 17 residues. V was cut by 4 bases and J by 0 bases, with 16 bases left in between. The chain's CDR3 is CASSNSGGAGSGNTIYF. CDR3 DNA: TGTGCCAGTAGTAATTCAGGTGGCGCAGGCTCTGGAAACACCATATATTTT.

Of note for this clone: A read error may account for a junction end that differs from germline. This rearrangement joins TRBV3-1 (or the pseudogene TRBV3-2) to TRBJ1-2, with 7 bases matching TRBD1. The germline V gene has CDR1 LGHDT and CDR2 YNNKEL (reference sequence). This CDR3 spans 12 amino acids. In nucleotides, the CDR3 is TGTGCTAGCAATAAGGGGGCGGATGGCTACACCTTC. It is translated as CASNKGADGYTF.

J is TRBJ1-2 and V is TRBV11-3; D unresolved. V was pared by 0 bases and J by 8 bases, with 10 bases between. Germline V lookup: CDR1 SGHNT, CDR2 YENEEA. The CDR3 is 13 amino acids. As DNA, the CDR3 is TGTGCCAGCAGCTTAGACCGCGTGGGAGGCTACACCTTC. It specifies CASSLDRVGGYTF.

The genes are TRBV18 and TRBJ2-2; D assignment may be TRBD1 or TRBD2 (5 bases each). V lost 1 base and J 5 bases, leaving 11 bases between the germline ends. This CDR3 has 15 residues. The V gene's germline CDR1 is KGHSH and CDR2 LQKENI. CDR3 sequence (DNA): TGTGCCAGCTCACCACTCAAAGAGGGGACCGGGGAGCTGTTTTTT. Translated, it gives CASSPLKEGTGELFF.

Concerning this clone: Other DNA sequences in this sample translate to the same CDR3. CDR3 region: CASSYSTDYGYTF. As DNA, the CDR3 is TGTGCCAGCAGTTACTCGACAGACTATGGCTACACCTTC. The genes are TRBV6-5 and TRBJ1-2; tentative D call: TRBD1 (5 bases). This CDR3 comprises 13 residues. V lost 0 bases to trimming and J lost 3 bases, with 5 bases between them. Germline loops: CDR1 MNHEY, CDR2 SVGAGI.

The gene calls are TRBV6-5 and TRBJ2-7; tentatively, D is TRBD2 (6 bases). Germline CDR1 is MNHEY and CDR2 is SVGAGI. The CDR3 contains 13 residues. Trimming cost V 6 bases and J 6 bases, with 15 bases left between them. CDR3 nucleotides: TGTGCCAGCAGATCCCGCGCGGGGTTCGAGCAGTACTTC. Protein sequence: CASRSRAGFEQYF.

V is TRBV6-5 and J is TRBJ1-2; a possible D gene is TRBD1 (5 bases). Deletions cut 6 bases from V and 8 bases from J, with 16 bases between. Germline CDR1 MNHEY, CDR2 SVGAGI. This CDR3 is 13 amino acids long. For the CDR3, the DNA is TGTGCCAGCAGGCCTTCAGGGATAGGAGGCTACACCTTC. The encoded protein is CASRPSGIGGYTF.

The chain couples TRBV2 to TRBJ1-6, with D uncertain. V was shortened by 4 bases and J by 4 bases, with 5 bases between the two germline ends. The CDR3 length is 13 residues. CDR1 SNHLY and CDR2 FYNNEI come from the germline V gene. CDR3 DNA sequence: TGTGCCAGCAGTGCTGATTATAATTCACCCCTCCACTTT. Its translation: CASSADYNSPLHF.

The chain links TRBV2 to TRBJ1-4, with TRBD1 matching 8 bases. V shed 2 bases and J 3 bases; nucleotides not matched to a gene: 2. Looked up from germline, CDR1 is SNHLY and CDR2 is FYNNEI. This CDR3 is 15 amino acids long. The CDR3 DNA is TGTGCCAGCAGTGAACAGGGGGCGGCTAATGAAAAACTGTTTTTT. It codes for CASSEQGAANEKLFF.

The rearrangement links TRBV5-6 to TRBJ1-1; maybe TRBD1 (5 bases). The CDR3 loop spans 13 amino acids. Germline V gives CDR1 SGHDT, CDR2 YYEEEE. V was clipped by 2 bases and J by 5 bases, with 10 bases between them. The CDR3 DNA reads TGTGCCAGCAGCTTTTCAGGGAGGACTGAAGCTTTCTTT. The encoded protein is CASSFSGRTEAFF.

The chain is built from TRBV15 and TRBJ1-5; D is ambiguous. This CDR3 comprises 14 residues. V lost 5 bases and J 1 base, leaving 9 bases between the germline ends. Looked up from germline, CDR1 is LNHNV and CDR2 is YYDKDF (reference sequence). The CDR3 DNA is TGTGCCACCAGCCCTCACGCCAGCAATCAGCCCCAGCATTTT. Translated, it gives CATSPHASNQPQHF.

The CDR3 nucleotides read TGTGCCTCCGGGGGGGGGACCTACAATGAGCAGTTCTTC. Translating it yields CASGGGTYNEQFF. The V gene is TRBV19, the J gene TRBJ2-1; TRBD2 aligns across 8 bases. V was clipped by 11 bases and J by 2 bases; unmatched bases: 5. The CDR3 sequence is 13 residues long. Germline V gene sequence: CDR1 LNHDA, CDR2 SQIVND (reference sequence).

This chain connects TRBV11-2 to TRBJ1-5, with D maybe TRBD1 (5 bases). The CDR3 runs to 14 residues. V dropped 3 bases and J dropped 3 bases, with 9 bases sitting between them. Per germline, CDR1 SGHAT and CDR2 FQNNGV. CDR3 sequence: CASSFAGTNQPQHF. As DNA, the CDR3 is TGTGCCAGCAGCTTCGCAGGGACCAATCAGCCCCAGCATTTT.

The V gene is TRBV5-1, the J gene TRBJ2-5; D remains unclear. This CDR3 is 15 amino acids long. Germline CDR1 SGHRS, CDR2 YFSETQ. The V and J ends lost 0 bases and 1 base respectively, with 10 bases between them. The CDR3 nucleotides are TGCGCCAGCAGCTTGGTGGGAAGCGCCCAAGAGACCCAGTACTTC. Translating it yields CASSLVGSAQETQYF.

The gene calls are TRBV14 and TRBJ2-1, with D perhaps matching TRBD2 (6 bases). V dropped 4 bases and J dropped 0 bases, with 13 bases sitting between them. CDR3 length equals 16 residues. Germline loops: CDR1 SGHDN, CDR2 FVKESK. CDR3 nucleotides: TGTGCCAGCAGCCTTTCAGCGGGTAGCTCCTACAATGAGCAGTTCTTC. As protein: CASSLSAGSSYNEQFF.

The CDR3: CASSQGRWDEKLFF. The DNA for the CDR3 is TGTGCCAGCAGCCAAGGAAGGTGGGATGAAAAACTGTTTTTT. The gene calls are TRBV3-1 (or the pseudogene TRBV3-2) and TRBJ1-4; the D is unclear. V was cut by 1 base and J by 6 bases, with 9 bases left in between. Germline loops: CDR1 LGHDT, CDR2 YNNKEL (reference sequence). The CDR3 contains 14 residues.

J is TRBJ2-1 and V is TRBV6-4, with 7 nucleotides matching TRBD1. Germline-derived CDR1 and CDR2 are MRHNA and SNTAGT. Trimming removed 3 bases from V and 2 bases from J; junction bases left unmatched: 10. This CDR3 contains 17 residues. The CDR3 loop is CASSDRTRQGPYNEQFF. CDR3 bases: TGTGCCAGCAGTGATAGGACTCGACAGGGTCCCTACAATGAGCAGTTCTTC.